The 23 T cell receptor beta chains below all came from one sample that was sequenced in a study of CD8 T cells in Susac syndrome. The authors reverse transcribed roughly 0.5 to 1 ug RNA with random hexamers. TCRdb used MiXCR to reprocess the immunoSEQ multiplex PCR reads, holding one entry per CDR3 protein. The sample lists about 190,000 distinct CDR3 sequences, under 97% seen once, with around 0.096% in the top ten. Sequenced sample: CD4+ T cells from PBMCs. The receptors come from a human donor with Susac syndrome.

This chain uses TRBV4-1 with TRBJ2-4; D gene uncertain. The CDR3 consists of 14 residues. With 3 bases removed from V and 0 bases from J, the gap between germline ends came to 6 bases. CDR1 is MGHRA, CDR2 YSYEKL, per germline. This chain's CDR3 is CASSQPIAKNIQYF. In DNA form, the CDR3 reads TGCGCCAGCAGCCAGCCAATAGCCAAAAACATTCAGTACTTC.

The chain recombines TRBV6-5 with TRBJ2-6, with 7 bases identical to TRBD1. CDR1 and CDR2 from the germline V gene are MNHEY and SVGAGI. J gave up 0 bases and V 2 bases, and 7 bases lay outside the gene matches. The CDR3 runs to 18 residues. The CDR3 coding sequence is TGTGCCAGCAGTTACCGGGGCAGGGGGACCTCTGGGGCCAACGTCCTGACTTTC. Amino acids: CASSYRGRGTSGANVLTF.

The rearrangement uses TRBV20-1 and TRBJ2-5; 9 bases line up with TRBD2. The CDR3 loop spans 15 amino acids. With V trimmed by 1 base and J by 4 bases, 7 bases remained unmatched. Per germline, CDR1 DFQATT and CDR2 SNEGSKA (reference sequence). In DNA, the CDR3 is TGCAGTGCTAGAGTGGGCGGGGGGGCTGGAGAGACCCAGTACTTC. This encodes CSARVGGGAGETQYF.

This CDR3 reads CASSPRGAGELFF. The CDR3 DNA follows: TGTGCCAGCAGTCCGAGGGGCGCCGGGGAGCTGTTTTTT. V gene TRBV3-1 combines with J gene TRBJ2-2; D tentatively fits TRBD1 or TRBD2 (5 bases each). Germline values: CDR1 LGHDT, CDR2 YNNKEL (reference sequence). The V end was cut by 6 bases, the J end by 6 bases, with 11 bases between. The length of the CDR3 is 13 residues.

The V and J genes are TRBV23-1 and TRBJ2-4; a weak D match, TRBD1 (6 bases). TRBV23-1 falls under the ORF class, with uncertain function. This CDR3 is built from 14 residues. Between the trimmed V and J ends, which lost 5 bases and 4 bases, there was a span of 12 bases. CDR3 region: CASSTRQEKNIQYF. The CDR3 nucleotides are TGCGCCAGCAGTACCCGACAGGAGAAAAACATTCAGTACTTC.

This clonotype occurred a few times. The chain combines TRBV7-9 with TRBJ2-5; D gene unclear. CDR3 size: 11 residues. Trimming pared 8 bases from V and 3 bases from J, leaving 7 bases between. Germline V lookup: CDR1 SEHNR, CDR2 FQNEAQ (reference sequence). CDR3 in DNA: TGTGCCAGCGCTACTAAAGAGACCCAGTACTTC. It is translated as CASATKETQYF. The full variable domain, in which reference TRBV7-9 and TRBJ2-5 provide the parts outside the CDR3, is DTGVSQNPRHKITKRGQNVTFRCDPISEHNRLYWYRQTLGQGPEFLTYFQNEAQLEKSRLLSDRFSAERPKGSFSTLEIQRTEQGDSAMYLCASATKETQYFGPGTRLLVL.

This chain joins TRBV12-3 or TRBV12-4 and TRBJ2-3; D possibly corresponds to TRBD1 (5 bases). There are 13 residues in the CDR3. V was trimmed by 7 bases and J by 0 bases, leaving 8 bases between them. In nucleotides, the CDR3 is TGTGCCAGCAAACGACAGAGCACAGATACGCAGTATTTT. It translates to CASKRQSTDTQYF.

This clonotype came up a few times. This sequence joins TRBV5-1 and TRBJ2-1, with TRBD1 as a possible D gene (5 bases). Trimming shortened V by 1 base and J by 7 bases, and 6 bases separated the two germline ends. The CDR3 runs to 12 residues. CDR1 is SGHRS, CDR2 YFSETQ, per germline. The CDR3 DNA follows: TGCGCCAGCAGCTTGCAGGGTAATGAGCAGTTCTTC. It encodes CASSLQGNEQFF.

As DNA, the CDR3 is TGTGCCTGGACGGAATGGACAGGGACAAATTCACCCCTCCACTTT. This gives the protein CAWTEWTGTNSPLHF. This rearrangement joins TRBV30 to TRBJ1-6, with 8 positions matching TRBD1. The junction had 9 bases not matched to a gene; V was cut back by 4 bases and J by 7 bases. Germline loops: CDR1 GTSNPN, CDR2 SVGIG (reference sequence). The length of the CDR3 is 15 residues.

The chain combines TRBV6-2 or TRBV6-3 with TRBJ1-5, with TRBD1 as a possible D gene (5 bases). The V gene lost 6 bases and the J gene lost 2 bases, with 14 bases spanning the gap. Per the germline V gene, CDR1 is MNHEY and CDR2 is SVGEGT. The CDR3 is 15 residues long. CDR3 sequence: CASSRLGGGNQPQHF. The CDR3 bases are TGTGCCAGCAGCCGCCTCGGGGGAGGCAATCAGCCCCAGCATTTT.

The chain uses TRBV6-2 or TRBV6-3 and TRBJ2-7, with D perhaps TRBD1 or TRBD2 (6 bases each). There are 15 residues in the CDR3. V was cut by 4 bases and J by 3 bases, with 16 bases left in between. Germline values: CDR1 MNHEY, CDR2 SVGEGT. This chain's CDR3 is CASSWGALLGYEQYF. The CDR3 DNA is TGTGCCAGCAGTTGGGGGGCTCTACTCGGCTACGAGCAGTACTTC.

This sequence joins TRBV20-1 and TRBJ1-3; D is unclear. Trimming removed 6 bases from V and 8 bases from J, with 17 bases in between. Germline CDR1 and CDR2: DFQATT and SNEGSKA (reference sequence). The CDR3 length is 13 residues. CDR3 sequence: CSAHADQFDTIYF. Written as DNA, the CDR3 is TGCAGTGCCCACGCGGATCAGTTTGACACCATATATTTT.

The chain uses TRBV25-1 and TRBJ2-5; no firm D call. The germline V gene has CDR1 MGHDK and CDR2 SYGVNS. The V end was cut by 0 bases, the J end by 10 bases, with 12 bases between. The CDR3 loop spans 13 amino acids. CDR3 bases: TGTGCCAGCAGTGAATATGGGCAGGCCCTCCAGTACTTC. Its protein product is CASSEYGQALQYF. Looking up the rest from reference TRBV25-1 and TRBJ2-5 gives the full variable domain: EADIYQTPRYLVIGTGKKITLECSQTMGHDKMYWYQQDPGMELHLIHYSYGVNSTEKGDLSSESTVSRIRTEHFPLTLESARPSHTSQYLCASSEYGQALQYFGPGTRLLVL.

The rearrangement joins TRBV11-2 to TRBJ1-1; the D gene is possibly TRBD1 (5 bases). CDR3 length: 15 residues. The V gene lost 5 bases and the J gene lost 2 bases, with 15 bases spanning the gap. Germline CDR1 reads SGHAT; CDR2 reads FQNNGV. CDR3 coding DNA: TGTGCCAGCAGCAGTTTCCGGGACGGAAACACTGAAGCTTTCTTT. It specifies CASSSFRDGNTEAFF.

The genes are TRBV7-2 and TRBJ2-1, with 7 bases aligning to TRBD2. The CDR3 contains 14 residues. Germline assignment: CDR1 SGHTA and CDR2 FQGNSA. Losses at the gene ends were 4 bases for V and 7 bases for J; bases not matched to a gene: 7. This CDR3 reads CASSSRRLANEQFF. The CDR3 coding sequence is TGTGCCAGCAGCTCCCGGCGACTAGCAAATGAGCAGTTCTTC.

The CDR3 protein is CASRARDTEAFF. CDR3 DNA: TGTGCCAGCAGGGCCCGGGACACTGAAGCTTTCTTT. This chain uses TRBV2 with TRBJ1-1, with D uncertain. V gave up 6 bases and J gave up 3 bases, with 8 bases separating them. CDR1 and CDR2 (germline): SNHLY, FYNNEI. The CDR3 is 12 amino acids.

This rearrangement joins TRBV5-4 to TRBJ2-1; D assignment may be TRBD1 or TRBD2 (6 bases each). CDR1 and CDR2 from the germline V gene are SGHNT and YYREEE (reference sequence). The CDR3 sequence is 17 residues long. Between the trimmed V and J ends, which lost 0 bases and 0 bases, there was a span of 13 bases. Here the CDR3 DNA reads TGTGCCAGCAGCTTGGCCGGCGGGACAAGCTCCTACAATGAGCAGTTCTTC. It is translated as CASSLAGGTSSYNEQFF.

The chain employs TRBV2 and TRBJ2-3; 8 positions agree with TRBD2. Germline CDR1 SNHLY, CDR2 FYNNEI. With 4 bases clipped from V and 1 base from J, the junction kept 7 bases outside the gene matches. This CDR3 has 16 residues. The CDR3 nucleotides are TGTGCCAGCAGTGGATTCGGTAGCGGGGGCACAGATACGCAGTATTTT. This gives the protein CASSGFGSGGTDTQYF.

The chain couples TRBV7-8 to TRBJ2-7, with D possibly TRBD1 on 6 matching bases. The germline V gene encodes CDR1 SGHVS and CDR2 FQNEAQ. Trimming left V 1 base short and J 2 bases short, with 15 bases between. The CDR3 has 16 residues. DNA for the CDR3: TGTGCCAGCAGCTTAGGGATACAGGGAGTCGCCTACGAGCAGTACTTC. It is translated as CASSLGIQGVAYEQYF. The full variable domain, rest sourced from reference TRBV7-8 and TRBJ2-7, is GAGVSQSPRYKVAKRGQDVALRCDPISGHVSLFWYQQALGQGPEFLTYFQNEAQLDKSGLPSDRFFAERPEGSVSTLKIQRTQQEDSAVYLCASSLGIQGVAYEQYFGPGTRLTVT.

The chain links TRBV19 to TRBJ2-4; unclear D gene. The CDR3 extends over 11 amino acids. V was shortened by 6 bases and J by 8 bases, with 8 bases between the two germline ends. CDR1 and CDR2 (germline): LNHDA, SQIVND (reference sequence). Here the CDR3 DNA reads TGTGCCAGTAGCAACACTGACATTCAGTACTTC. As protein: CASSNTDIQYF.

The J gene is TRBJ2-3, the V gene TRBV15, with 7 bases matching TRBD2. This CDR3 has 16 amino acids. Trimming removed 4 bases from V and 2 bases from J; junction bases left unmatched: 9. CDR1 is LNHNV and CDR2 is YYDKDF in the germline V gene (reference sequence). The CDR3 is CATSMRLAPITDTQYF. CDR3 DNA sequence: TGTGCCACCAGCATGCGACTAGCACCAATCACAGATACGCAGTATTTT.

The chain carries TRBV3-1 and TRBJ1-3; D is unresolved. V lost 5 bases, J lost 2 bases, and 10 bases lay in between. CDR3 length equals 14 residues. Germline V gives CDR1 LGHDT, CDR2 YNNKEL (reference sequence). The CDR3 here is CASSFTKTGNTIYF. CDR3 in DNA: TGTGCCAGCAGCTTCACCAAAACTGGAAACACCATATATTTT.

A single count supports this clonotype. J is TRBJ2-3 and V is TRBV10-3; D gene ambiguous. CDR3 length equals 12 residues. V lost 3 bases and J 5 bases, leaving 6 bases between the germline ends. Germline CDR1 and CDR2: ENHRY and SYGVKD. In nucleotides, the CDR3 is TGTGCCATCAGTGACGTCCGAGATACGCAGTATTTT. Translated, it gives CAISDVRDTQYF.